This T cell receptor beta chain derives from a study of shared clonotypes between healthy human individuals. CDR3 length: 17 residues. Trimming cost V 2 bases and J 0 bases, with 11 bases left between them. The germline V gene encodes CDR1 SEHNR and CDR2 FQNEAQ (reference sequence). Study-wide points: Across a handful of donors, naive CD4 shared approximately 4.5%, naive CD8 3.5% to 4%, memory CD4 more than 2%, memory CD8 under 0.5%.

This was a deep-level run. Some 30,000 T cell genomes, or roughly 200 ng DNA, went into the sorted-subset replicate PCRs. In the original processing: With immunoSEQ giving junction-only sequences and no quality scores, filtering differed. The assay was immunoSEQ multiplex PCR, and TCRdb's table has in-frame clones only and misses some. V, J and clone size are those of that table, while D and trimming were read from the DNA. This table holds just over 2,000,000 clones, about 94% found once. Naive CD8 isolation took CD45RO-negative cells positively selected for CCR7 and excluded terminally differentiated effector memory CD45RA+ cells. With respect to this clone: What it binds is unknown.

Source material: naive CD8+ T cells sorted from blood. The TCR sequence derives from a man younger than 35 in good health. This chain connects TRBV7-9 to TRBJ2-6; D is uncertain. CDR3 loop: CASSLKTLFSGANVLTF. CDR3 DNA: TGTGCCAGCAGCTTAAAAACTCTGTTCTCTGGGGCCAACGTCCTGACTTTC.